This T cell receptor (beta chain) was retrieved from a study of tumor and adjacent non-tumor tissue in lung cancer. Overall study context: Samples averaged around 4 million productive TCRbeta reads each.

RNA was extracted from bulk tissue without any cell sorting. This non-tumor lung sample came from over 3 cm beyond the tumor edge. The length of the CDR3 is 15 residues. Germline V gene sequence: CDR1 SGHAT, CDR2 FQNNGV. V was trimmed by 7 bases and J by 3 bases, leaving 16 bases between them. A remark on this clonotype: Its target is unknown.

Three rounds of nested PCR, following a modified ARM-PCR protocol, produced the TCRbeta library. TCRdb re-derived calls from the multiplex PCR reads in MiXCR, one entry per CDR3 protein. The sample records 44,000 or so distinct CDR3 sequences, roughly 60% being singletons. Study-level findings and limits: Tumor repertoires had a smaller top 100 clone share than normal lung.

The TCR sequence derives from a woman aged 40 to 50 with non-small cell lung cancer. The sample consisted of distant non-tumor lung tissue. The chain combines TRBV11-2 with TRBJ1-5; D remains ambiguous. The CDR3 DNA follows: TGTGCCAGCAACTTCAAAGCGGCACCCAATCAGCCCCAGCATTTT. Translated, it gives CASNFKAAPNQPQHF.